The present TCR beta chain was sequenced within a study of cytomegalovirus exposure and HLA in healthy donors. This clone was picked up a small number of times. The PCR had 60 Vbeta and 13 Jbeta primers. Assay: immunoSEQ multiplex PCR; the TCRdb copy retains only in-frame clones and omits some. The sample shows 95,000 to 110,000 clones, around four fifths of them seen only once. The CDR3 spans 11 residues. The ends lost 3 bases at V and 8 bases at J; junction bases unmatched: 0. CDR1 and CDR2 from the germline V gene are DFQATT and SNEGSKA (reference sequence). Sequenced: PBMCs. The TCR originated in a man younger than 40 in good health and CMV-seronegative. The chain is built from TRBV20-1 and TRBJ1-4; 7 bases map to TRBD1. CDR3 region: CSARTGEKLFF. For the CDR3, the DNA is TGCAGTGCTAGGACAGGGGAAAAACTGTTTTTT.